This T cell receptor beta chain was captured in a study of CD8 T cells in ankylosing spondylitis. In this sample, this clonotype turned up a few times. Its antigen is not identified. Making the TCR beta libraries involved quantitative 5'-RACE with molecular barcodes. One entry per CDR3 protein, called by TCRdb with MiXCR from the 5' RACE reads. The sample gives approximately 300,000 distinct CDR3 sequences, 7.5% to 9% of which show up once; about 15% is in the top ten. The V gene's germline CDR1 is MNHEY and CDR2 SMNVEV (reference sequence). The CDR3 totals 14 residues. The junction had 5 bases not matched to a gene; V was cut back by 6 bases and J by 4 bases. Regarding the study as a whole: Characteristic, it appeared, of ankylosing spondylitis blood was a TCR beta motif of eight highly homologous variants. Disease-linked clones, CD8+, were relatively rare in peripheral blood. Certain motif variants had earlier been reported in reactive arthritis synovial fluid and blood. Within matched ankylosing spondylitis synovial fluid, disease-linked clones were reportedly significantly enriched.

This sequence was found in a male donor with ankylosing spondylitis. The rearrangement joins TRBV27 to TRBJ1-2; 10 bases are a match to TRBD1. The specimen sequenced was blood, either unsorted or a sorted T cell fraction (not recorded which). The CDR3 coding sequence is TGTGCCAGCAGCGACAGGGGGCGGATCTATGGCTACACCTTC. Translated: CASSDRGRIYGYTF.